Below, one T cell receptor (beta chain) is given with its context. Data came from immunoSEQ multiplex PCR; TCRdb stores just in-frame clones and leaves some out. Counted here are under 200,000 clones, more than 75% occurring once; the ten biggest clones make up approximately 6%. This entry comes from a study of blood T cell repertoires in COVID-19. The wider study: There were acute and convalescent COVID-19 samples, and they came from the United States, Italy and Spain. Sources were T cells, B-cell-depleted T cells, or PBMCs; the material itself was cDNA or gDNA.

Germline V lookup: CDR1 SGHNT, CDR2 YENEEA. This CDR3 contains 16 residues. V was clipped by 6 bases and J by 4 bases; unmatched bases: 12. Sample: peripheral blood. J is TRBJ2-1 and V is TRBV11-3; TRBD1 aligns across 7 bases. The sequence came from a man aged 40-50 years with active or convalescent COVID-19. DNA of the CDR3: TGTGCCAGCAGATCGGACAGGTTGGGGTCTTACAATGAGCAGTTCTTC. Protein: CASRSDRLGSYNEQFF. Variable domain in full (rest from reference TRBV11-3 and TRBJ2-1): EAGVVQSPRYKIIEKKQPVAFWCNPISGHNTLYWYLQNLGQGPELLIRYENEEAVDDSQLPKDRFSAERLKGVDSTLKIQPAELGDSAVYLCASRSDRLGSYNEQFFGPGTRLTVL.